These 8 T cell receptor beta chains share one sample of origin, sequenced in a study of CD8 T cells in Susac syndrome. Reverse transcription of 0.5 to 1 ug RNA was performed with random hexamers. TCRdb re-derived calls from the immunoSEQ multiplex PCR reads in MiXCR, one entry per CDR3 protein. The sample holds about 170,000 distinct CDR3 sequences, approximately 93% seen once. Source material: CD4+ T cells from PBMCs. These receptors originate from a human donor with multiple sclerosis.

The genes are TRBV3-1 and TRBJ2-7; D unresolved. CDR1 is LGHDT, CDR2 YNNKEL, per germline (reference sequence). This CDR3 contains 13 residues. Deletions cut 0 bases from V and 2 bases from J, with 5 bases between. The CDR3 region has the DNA TGTGCCAGCAGCCAAGACATCCCCTACGAGCAGTACTTC. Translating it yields CASSQDIPYEQYF.

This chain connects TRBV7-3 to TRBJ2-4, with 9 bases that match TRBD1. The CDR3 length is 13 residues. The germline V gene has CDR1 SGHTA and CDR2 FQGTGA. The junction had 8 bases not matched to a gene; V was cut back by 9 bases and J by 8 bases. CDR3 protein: CARSRDRVHIQYF. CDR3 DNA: TGTGCCAGAAGCCGGGACAGGGTACACATTCAGTACTTC.

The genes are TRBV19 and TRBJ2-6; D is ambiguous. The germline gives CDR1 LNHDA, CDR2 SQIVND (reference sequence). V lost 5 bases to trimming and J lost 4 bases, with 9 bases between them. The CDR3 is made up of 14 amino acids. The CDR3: CASSSRAGANVLTF. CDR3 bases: TGTGCCAGTAGTTCCCGTGCGGGGGCCAACGTCCTGACTTTC. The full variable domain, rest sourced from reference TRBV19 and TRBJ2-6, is DGGITQSPKYLFRKEGQNVTLSCEQNLNHDAMYWYRQDPGQGLRLIYYSQIVNDFQKGDIAEGYSVSREKKESFPLTVTSAQKNPTAFYLCASSSRAGANVLTFGAGSRLTVL.

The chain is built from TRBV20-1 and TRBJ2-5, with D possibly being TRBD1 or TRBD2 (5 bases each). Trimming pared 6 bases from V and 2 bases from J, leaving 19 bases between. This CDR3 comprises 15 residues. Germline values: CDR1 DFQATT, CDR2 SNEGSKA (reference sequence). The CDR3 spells CSAAAARGPQETQYF. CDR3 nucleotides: TGCAGTGCCGCGGCTGCCCGGGGACCTCAAGAGACCCAGTACTTC.

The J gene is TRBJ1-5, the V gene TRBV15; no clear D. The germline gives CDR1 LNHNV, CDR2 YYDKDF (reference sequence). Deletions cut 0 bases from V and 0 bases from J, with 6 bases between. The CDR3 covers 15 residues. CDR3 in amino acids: CATSRESHSNQPQHF. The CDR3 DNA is TGTGCCACCAGCAGAGAGTCACATAGCAATCAGCCCCAGCATTTT.

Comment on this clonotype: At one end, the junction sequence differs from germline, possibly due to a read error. The CDR3 spells CASSPPNAGELFF. The DNA for the CDR3 is TGTGCCAGCAGTCCTCCGAACGCCGGGGAGCTGTTTTTT. This chain uses TRBV27 with TRBJ2-2; D remains ambiguous. The CDR3 is 13 amino acids. CDR1 is MNHEY, CDR2 SMNVEV, per germline (reference sequence).

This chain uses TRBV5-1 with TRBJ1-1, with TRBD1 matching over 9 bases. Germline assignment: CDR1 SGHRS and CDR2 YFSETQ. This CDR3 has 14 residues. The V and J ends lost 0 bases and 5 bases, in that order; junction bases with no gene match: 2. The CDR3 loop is CASSLEQGATEAFF. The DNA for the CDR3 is TGCGCCAGCAGCTTGGAACAGGGGGCTACTGAAGCTTTCTTT.

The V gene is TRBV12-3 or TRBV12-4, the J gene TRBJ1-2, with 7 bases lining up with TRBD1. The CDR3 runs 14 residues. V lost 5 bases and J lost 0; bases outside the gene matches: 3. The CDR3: CASSPTGANYGYTF. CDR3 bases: TGTGCCAGCAGTCCTACAGGGGCTAACTATGGCTACACCTTC.